The next 2 T cell receptor beta chains were all read from a single sample in a study of beta chain features in type 1 diabetes. Expressed TCRB transcripts were sequenced because the isolated RNA had all been reverse transcribed beforehand. The repertoire was sequenced with immunoSEQ multiplex PCR; TCRdb's copy has only in-frame clones and lacks some. The profile shows hundreds of thousands of clones, approximately 12% of them singletons. The source material was naive CD4+ T cells from blood. These receptors were taken from a man aged 18 to 29 in good health.

This chain uses TRBV30 with TRBJ2-1; 7 bases are shared with TRBD2. The CDR3 spans 15 residues. CDR1 is GTSNPN, CDR2 SVGIG, per germline (reference sequence). V was clipped by 1 base and J by 6 bases; unmatched bases: 9. The CDR3 nucleotides read TGTGCCTGGAGTGCGGGGGGACTGTTGGGCAATGAGCAGTTCTTC. Amino acids: CAWSAGGLLGNEQFF.

The genes are TRBV5-8 and TRBJ1-1, with D possibly matching TRBD1 (6 bases). Germline assignment: CDR1 SGHTS and CDR2 YDEGEE. The CDR3 runs to 14 residues. V lost 0 bases to trimming and J lost 3 bases, with 9 bases between them. The CDR3 reads CASSLAGGHTEAFF. Here the CDR3 DNA reads TGTGCCAGCAGCTTGGCGGGGGGCCACACTGAAGCTTTCTTT.